The entry below gives a single TCR beta chain sequence along with its context. The antigen is unknown. This entry is derived from a study of cytomegalovirus exposure and HLA in healthy donors. At the level of the study: There were around 100 million unique TCR beta sequences, drawn from roughly 200 million T cells, in an earlier analysis. General study points: Previously analyzed data showed that most TCR beta V segments were productive at a frequency of about 87% or about 30%.

The PCR made use of 60 Vbeta and 13 Jbeta primers. Sequencing was performed with immunoSEQ multiplex PCR; in TCRdb, only in-frame clones are kept and a portion is missing. The sample carries more than 140,000 clones, about 80% recorded once. CDR1 and CDR2 (germline): LNHDA, SQIVND (reference sequence). The ends lost 3 bases at V and 11 bases at J; junction bases unmatched: 19. The CDR3 consists of 18 residues. The rearrangement joins TRBV19 to TRBJ1-5, with TRBD1 matching over 10 bases. The sample was PBMCs. The receptor comes from a man between 25 and 39 years old in good health and CMV-seropositive. The CDR3 spells CASSIRLIETGGNWAQHF. In DNA form, the CDR3 reads TGTGCCAGTAGTATTCGACTGATTGAGACAGGGGGCAATTGGGCCCAGCATTTT.